The 19 T cell receptor beta chains given below trace back to one sample, sequenced in a study of cytomegalovirus exposure and HLA in healthy donors. 60 Vbeta and 13 Jbeta primers were used in PCR. Only in-frame clones appear in the TCRdb table, and some are missing; sequencing was by immunoSEQ multiplex PCR. The sample contains some 130,000 clones, approximately 80% of which appear only once. Sequences were obtained from PBMCs. These receptors were obtained from a man aged 35 to 55 in good health and CMV-seronegative.

The CDR3 DNA sequence: TGTGCCAGCAGTGAAGGGACAGCAAACTATGGCTACACCTTC. Translating gives CASSEGTANYGYTF. The genes are TRBV2 and TRBJ1-2; D is perhaps TRBD1 (6 bases). With 1 base removed from V and 2 bases from J, the gap between germline ends came to 8 bases. This CDR3 has 14 amino acids. Looked up from germline, CDR1 is SNHLY and CDR2 is FYNNEI.

This clone was detected only a few times. The chain has TRBV4-2 and TRBJ2-7; D remains ambiguous. Germline-derived CDR1 and CDR2 are LGHNA and YNFKEQ. This CDR3 has 14 residues. Trimming removed 0 bases from V and 0 bases from J, with 6 bases in between. The CDR3 sequence is CASSQDAGSYEQYF. The CDR3 DNA follows: TGTGCCAGCAGCCAAGACGCCGGCTCCTACGAGCAGTACTTC.

This chain connects TRBV2 to TRBJ1-4, with D unclear. Germline loops: CDR1 SNHLY, CDR2 FYNNEI. Between the trimmed V and J ends, which lost 2 bases and 0 bases, there was a span of 10 bases. The CDR3 length is 16 residues. The CDR3 bases are TGTGCCAGCAGTGAATGGCAGAGGGCAACTAATGAAAAACTGTTTTTT. Amino acids: CASSEWQRATNEKLFF.

The rearrangement uses TRBV7-6 and TRBJ1-6; 12 nucleotides agree with TRBD1. The germline CDR1 and CDR2 sequences are SGHVS and FNYEAQ. V gave up 0 bases and J gave up 10 bases; unmatched junction bases: 4. The CDR3 extends over 16 amino acids. CDR3 protein: CASSLAGTGGDSPLHF. In nucleotides, the CDR3 is TGTGCCAGCAGCTTAGCTGGGACAGGGGGCGACTCACCCCTCCACTTT.

The rearrangement uses TRBV7-2 and TRBJ1-4; D is ambiguous. Per germline, CDR1 SGHTA and CDR2 FQGNSA. Trimming took off 4 bases at V and 3 bases at J, with 12 bases between the two ends. This CDR3 comprises 15 residues. CDR3 sequence (DNA): TGTGCCAGCAGCTCCCGGAGTGCAGCTAATGAAAAACTGTTTTTT. It translates to CASSSRSAANEKLFF.

This rearrangement joins TRBV5-3 to TRBJ2-7, with TRBD1 as a possible D gene (5 bases). TRBV5-3 is annotated as an ORF whose role is uncertain. The germline V and J ends were trimmed by 0 bases and 4 bases, with 11 bases remaining between them. There are 14 residues in the CDR3. CDR3 coding DNA: TGTGCCAGAAGCTTGGTCAGGGTTATGTACGAGCAGTACTTC. Its translation: CARSLVRVMYEQYF.

V is TRBV19 and J is TRBJ1-6; tentatively, D is TRBD1 (5 bases). The CDR3 length is 14 residues. Trimming left V 6 bases short and J 8 bases short, with 14 bases between. Germline CDR1 and CDR2: LNHDA and SQIVND (reference sequence). Written as DNA, the CDR3 is TGTGCCAGTAGGACCGACAGTACATATTCACCCCTCCACTTT. Translation: CASRTDSTYSPLHF. The full variable domain, its missing parts supplied by reference TRBV19 and TRBJ1-6, is DGGITQSPKYLFRKEGQNVTLSCEQNLNHDAMYWYRQDPGQGLRLIYYSQIVNDFQKGDIAEGYSVSREKKESFPLTVTSAQKNPTAFYLCASRTDSTYSPLHFGNGTRLTVT.

The chain has TRBV25-1 and TRBJ2-1, with TRBD1 matching over 10 bases. V was clipped by 6 bases and J by 4 bases; unmatched bases: 3. Germline V lookup: CDR1 MGHDK, CDR2 SYGVNS. The CDR3 runs 14 residues. The CDR3 DNA reads TGTGCCAGCAGGGGACAGGGGTTATACAATGAGCAGTTCTTC. Protein product: CASRGQGLYNEQFF.

The CDR3 reads CASSLGSGGAVADTQYF. Written as DNA, the CDR3 is TGCGCCAGCAGCTTGGGTAGCGGGGGGGCCGTAGCAGATACGCAGTATTTT. The chain carries TRBV5-1 and TRBJ2-3; 11 bases match TRBD2. The CDR3 is 17 residues long. V shed 0 bases, J shed 4 bases, and the junction held 7 bases outside the gene matches. CDR1 is SGHRS, CDR2 YFSETQ, per germline.

The rearrangement uses TRBV10-3 and TRBJ2-5, with a tentative D call TRBD2 (5 bases). The germline V gene encodes CDR1 ENHRY and CDR2 SYGVKD. This CDR3 is built from 16 residues. The V end lost 1 base, the J end lost 2 bases, and 14 bases lay between the germline ends. DNA for the CDR3: TGTGCCATCAGTGAGTTCGTGGCTAGCCCACAAGAGACCCAGTACTTC. The encoded protein is CAISEFVASPQETQYF.

This clone was counted a few times. The chain combines TRBV11-3 with TRBJ1-2; 8 bases match TRBD1. The length of the CDR3 is 13 residues. Looked up from germline, CDR1 is SGHNT and CDR2 is YENEEA. V gave up 1 base and J gave up 7 bases; unmatched junction bases: 2. Here the CDR3 DNA reads TGTGCCAGCAGCTTAGGGACAGGGAGTGGCTACACCTTC. This codes for CASSLGTGSGYTF.

The chain combines TRBV30 with TRBJ1-2, with 8 bases identical to TRBD1. The CDR3 extends over 15 amino acids. In germline, CDR1 is GTSNPN, CDR2 SVGIG (reference sequence). V lost 3 bases to trimming and J lost 4 bases; unmatched junction nucleotides: 10. CDR3 sequence: CAWSRDRSEGYGYTF. In DNA, the CDR3 is TGTGCCTGGAGCCGGGACAGGTCAGAAGGCTATGGCTACACCTTC.

This clone was counted between two and nine times. In nucleotides, the CDR3 is TGTGCCAGCAGGGCGACTCGGGAATCCTACGAGCAGTACTTC. Translating it yields CASRATRESYEQYF. The chain combines TRBV6-6 with TRBJ2-7; TRBD2 is a possible D gene (5 bases). The CDR3 length is 14 residues. Germline assignment: CDR1 MNHNY and CDR2 SVGAGI (reference sequence). V was pared by 6 bases and J by 1 base, with 13 bases between.

This chain joins TRBV29-1 and TRBJ2-5, with 7 bases identical to TRBD1. The germline V gene encodes CDR1 SQVTM and CDR2 ANQGSEA. The CDR3 extends over 12 amino acids. V was pared by 6 bases and J by 2 bases, with 3 bases of the junction left unmatched. This CDR3 is CSVGDSQETQYF. As DNA, the CDR3 is TGCAGCGTCGGGGACAGTCAAGAGACCCAGTACTTC. Full variable domain (outside the CDR3, taken from reference TRBV29-1 and TRBJ2-5): SAVISQKPSRDICQRGTSLTIQCQVDSQVTMMFWYRQQPGQSLTLIATANQGSEATYESGFVIDKFPISRPNLTFSTLTVSNMSPEDSSIYLCSVGDSQETQYFGPGTRLLVL.

V is TRBV15 and J is TRBJ2-7; unclear D gene. Trimming cost V 1 base and J 5 bases, with 15 bases left between them. The CDR3 length is 15 residues. Germline CDR1 LNHNV, CDR2 YYDKDF (reference sequence). CDR3 nucleotides: TGTGCCACCAGCAGAGCGTGGGCAAACGTAAACGAGCAGTACTTC. Its translation: CATSRAWANVNEQYF.

The chain uses TRBV7-2 and TRBJ1-2, with 7 bases fitting TRBD1. Germline trimming cut 6 bases from V and 2 bases from J; bases unmatched to any gene: 15. Germline V gene sequence: CDR1 SGHTA, CDR2 FQGNSA. The CDR3 is 17 amino acids. The CDR3 reads CASSPHNSFRGNYGYTF. For the CDR3, the DNA is TGTGCCAGCAGTCCCCACAACTCTTTCAGGGGGAACTATGGCTACACCTTC.

The rearrangement uses TRBV10-3 and TRBJ2-7, with 9 bases that match TRBD2. CDR1 and CDR2 from the germline V gene are ENHRY and SYGVKD. The CDR3 has 14 amino acids. The J segment lost 2 bases and the V segment lost 2 bases, leaving 1 base of the junction unmatched. The CDR3 loop is CAISEVAGAYEQYF. CDR3 nucleotides: TGTGCCATCAGTGAGGTAGCGGGGGCCTACGAGCAGTACTTC.

V and J are TRBV30 and TRBJ2-2; D not resolved. Germline lookup yields CDR1 GTSNPN and CDR2 SVGIG (reference sequence). There are 13 residues in the CDR3. Trimming removed 0 bases at V and 3 bases at J, with 5 bases between. The CDR3 protein is CAWSVSDTGELFF. The CDR3 region has the DNA TGTGCCTGGAGTGTATCAGACACCGGGGAGCTGTTTTTT.

The chain recombines TRBV29-1 with TRBJ1-2; the D gene is possibly TRBD1 (5 bases). The V end was cut by 0 bases, the J end by 5 bases, with 10 bases between. This CDR3 has 13 residues. Per germline, CDR1 SQVTM and CDR2 ANQGSEA. The CDR3 here is CSVEDPGTYGYTF. The CDR3 DNA follows: TGCAGCGTTGAAGACCCGGGGACTTATGGCTACACCTTC.